These 7 T cell receptor beta chains were all obtained from the same sample, sequenced in a study of blood T cell repertoires in COVID-19. Repertoires were generated with immunoSEQ multiplex PCR, while TCRdb's copy carries only in-frame clones and drops some. This table holds 53,000 or so clones, 90% to 95% found once. Input material: peripheral blood. The receptor source for this set is a human donor in a cohort sampled during active COVID-19.

The rearrangement uses TRBV5-1 and TRBJ2-7; 10 bases match TRBD2. Per the germline V gene, CDR1 is SGHRS and CDR2 is YFSETQ. After removal of 1 base from V and 2 bases from J, the junction contained 9 bases not matched to a gene. The CDR3 loop spans 17 amino acids. The CDR3 DNA reads TGCGCCAGCAGCTTGAATATTCCCGGACTAGCGGCCTACGAGCAGTACTTC. Its protein product is CASSLNIPGLAAYEQYF.

This clone has only one observation. The CDR3 loop is CASREGTGNYEQYV. CDR3 nucleotide sequence: TGTGCCAGCAGGGAGGGGACAGGCAACTACGAGCAGTACGTC. This chain joins TRBV6-5 and TRBJ2-7; 8 bases map to TRBD1. Germline V gene lookup returns CDR1 MNHEY and CDR2 SVGAGI. The junction had 7 bases not matched to a gene; V was cut back by 6 bases and J by 3 bases. The CDR3 is 14 residues long.

This clone was recorded a few times. The rearrangement links TRBV24-1 to TRBJ1-2, with 10 bases aligning to TRBD1. Germline values: CDR1 KGHDR, CDR2 SFDVKD. J was trimmed by 8 bases and V by 7 bases; bases with no gene match: 3. This CDR3 comprises 12 residues. This CDR3 is CATSGQGVGYTF. CDR3 coding DNA: TGTGCCACCAGCGGACAGGGGGTAGGCTACACCTTC.

This chain links TRBV2 with TRBJ1-2; tentatively, D is TRBD1 (5 bases). Per the germline V gene, CDR1 is SNHLY and CDR2 is FYNNEI. The length of the CDR3 is 13 residues. V was pared by 0 bases and J by 8 bases, with 10 bases between. In DNA, the CDR3 is TGTGCCAGCAGTGAAGCTCGGGGGAGCGGCTACACCTTC. Translation gives CASSEARGSGYTF.

V is TRBV30 and J is TRBJ2-2; TRBD1 is a possible D gene (5 bases). Between the trimmed V and J ends, which lost 0 bases and 6 bases, there was a span of 8 bases. The germline gives CDR1 GTSNPN, CDR2 SVGIG (reference sequence). This CDR3 has 13 amino acids. Here the CDR3 reads CAWSVQVSGELFF. CDR3 nucleotide sequence: TGTGCCTGGAGTGTACAGGTCTCCGGGGAGCTGTTTTTT.

This rearrangement joins TRBV2 to TRBJ2-1; a possible D gene is TRBD1 (6 bases). With 5 bases removed from V and 3 bases from J, the gap between germline ends came to 8 bases. Per the germline V gene, CDR1 is SNHLY and CDR2 is FYNNEI. The CDR3 loop spans 13 amino acids. The CDR3, as DNA: TGTGCCAGCAGTAAGGACAGCTACAATGAGCAGTTCTTC. Its protein product is CASSKDSYNEQFF.

The gene calls are TRBV13 and TRBJ2-5; 10 bases are a match to TRBD1. V shed 5 bases, J shed 4 bases, and the junction held 7 bases outside the gene matches. Germline values: CDR1 PRHDT, CDR2 FYEKMQ (reference sequence). This CDR3 comprises 15 residues. CDR3 DNA sequence: TGTGCCAGCAGCATCCGGGACAGGGGTGGAGAGACCCAGTACTTC. Its translation: CASSIRDRGGETQYF. The full variable domain, completed using reference TRBV13 and TRBJ2-5, is AAGVIQSPRHLIKEKRETATLKCYPIPRHDTVYWYQQGPGQDPQFLISFYEKMQSDKGSIPDRFSAQQFSDYHSELNMSSLELGDSALYFCASSIRDRGGETQYFGPGTRLLVL.